The present entry profiles one T cell receptor beta chain with its context. This CDR3 is 10 amino acids long. Per germline, CDR1 MNHEY and CDR2 SVGAGI. The V gene lost 10 bases and the J gene lost 8 bases, with 11 bases spanning the gap. This sample was included in a study of blood T cell repertoires in COVID-19. Overall study: The United States, Italy and Spain provided the acute and convalescent COVID-19 samples. In each case, the material was cDNA or gDNA derived from T cells, B-cell-depleted T cells, or PBMCs.

Original handling: Reference gene primer amplification gave nucleated cell count estimates. The repertoire was sequenced with immunoSEQ multiplex PCR; TCRdb's copy has only in-frame clones and lacks some. The V and J calls and clone size are taken from that table; D and trimming were inferred from the DNA. The sample records some 20,000 clones, approximately 90% being singletons. The source of this sequence is a man in his forties or fifties with active COVID-19. This sequence joins TRBV6-5 and TRBJ1-1; D possibly corresponds to TRBD1 (5 bases). Sequencing was carried out using peripheral blood. The CDR3 reads CANRRTEAFF. In nucleotides, the CDR3 is TGTGCCAATCGACGGACAGAAGCTTTCTTT.